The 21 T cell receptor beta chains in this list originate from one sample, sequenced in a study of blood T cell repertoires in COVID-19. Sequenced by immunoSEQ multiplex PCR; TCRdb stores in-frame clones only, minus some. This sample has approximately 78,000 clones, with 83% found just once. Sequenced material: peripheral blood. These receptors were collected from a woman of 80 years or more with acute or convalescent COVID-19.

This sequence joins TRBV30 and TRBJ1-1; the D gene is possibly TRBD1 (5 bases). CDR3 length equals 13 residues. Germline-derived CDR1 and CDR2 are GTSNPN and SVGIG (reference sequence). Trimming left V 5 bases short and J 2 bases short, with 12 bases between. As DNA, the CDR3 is TGTGCCTGGGAGGGACTGATAAACACTGAAGCTTTCTTT. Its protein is CAWEGLINTEAFF.

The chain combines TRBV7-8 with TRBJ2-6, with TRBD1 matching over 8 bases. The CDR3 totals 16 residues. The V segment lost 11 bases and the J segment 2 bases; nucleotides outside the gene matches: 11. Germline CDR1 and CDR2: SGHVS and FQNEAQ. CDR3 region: CAGETGVGPGANVLTF. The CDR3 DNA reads TGTGCCGGAGAGACAGGGGTCGGACCTGGGGCCAACGTCCTGACTTTC. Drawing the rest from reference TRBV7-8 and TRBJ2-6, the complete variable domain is GAGVSQSPRYKVAKRGQDVALRCDPISGHVSLFWYQQALGQGPEFLTYFQNEAQLDKSGLPSDRFFAERPEGSVSTLKIQRTQQEDSAVYLCAGETGVGPGANVLTFGAGSRLTVL.

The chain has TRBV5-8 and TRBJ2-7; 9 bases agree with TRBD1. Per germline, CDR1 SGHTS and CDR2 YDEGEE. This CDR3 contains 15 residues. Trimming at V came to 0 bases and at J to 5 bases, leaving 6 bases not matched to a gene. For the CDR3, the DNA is TGTGCCAGCAGCTTGGGCGGACAGGGGATCAACGAGCAGTACTTC. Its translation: CASSLGGQGINEQYF.

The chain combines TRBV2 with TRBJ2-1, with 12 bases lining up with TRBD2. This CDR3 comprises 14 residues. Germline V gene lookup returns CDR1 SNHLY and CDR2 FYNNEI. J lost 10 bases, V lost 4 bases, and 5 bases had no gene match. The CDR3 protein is CASSGGTSGWEQFF. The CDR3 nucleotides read TGTGCCAGCAGTGGGGGGACTAGCGGGTGGGAGCAGTTCTTC.

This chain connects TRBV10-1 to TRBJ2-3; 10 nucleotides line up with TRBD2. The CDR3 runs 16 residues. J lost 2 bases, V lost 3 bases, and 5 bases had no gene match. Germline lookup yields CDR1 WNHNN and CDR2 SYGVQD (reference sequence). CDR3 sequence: CASSEAGGLLTDTQYF. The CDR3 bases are TGCGCCAGCAGTGAAGCGGGGGGGTTACTCACAGATACGCAGTATTTT.

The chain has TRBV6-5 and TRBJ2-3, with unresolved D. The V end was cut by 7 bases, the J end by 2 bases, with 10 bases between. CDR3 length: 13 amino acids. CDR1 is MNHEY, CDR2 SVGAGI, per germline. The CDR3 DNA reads TGTGCCAGCAAAATGGGCAACACAGATACGCAGTATTTT. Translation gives CASKMGNTDTQYF.

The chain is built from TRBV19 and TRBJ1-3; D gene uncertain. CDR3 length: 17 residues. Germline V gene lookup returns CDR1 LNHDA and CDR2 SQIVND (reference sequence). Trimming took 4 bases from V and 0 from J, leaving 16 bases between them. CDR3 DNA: TGTGCCAGTAGTACTACCCGGCGGGCCAGCTCTGGAAACACCATATATTTT. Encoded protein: CASSTTRRASSGNTIYF.

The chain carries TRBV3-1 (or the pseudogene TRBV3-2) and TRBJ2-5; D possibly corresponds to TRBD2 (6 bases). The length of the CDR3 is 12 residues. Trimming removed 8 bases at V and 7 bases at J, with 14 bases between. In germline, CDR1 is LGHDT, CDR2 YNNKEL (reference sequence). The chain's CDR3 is CASRHGGGTQYF. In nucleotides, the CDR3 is TGTGCCAGCCGACACGGGGGAGGGACCCAGTACTTC.

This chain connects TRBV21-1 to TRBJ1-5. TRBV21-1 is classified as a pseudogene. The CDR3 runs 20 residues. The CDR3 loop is CASSGQTHGGPRGGTQPQHF. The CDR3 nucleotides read TGTGCCAGCAGCGGCCAAACCCACGGGGGGCCCCGGGGTGGAACTCAGCCCCAGCATTTT.

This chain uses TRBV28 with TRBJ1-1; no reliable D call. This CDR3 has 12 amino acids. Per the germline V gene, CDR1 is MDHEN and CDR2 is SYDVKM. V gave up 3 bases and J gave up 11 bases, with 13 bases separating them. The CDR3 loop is CASSFTWSGAFF. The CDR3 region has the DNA TGTGCCAGCAGTTTTACATGGTCGGGGGCTTTCTTT.

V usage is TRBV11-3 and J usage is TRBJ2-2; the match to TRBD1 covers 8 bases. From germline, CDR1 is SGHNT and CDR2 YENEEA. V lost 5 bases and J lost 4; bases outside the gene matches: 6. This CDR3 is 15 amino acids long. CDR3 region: CASSAATGGTGELFF. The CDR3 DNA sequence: TGTGCCAGCAGCGCAGCTACAGGGGGCACCGGGGAGCTGTTTTTT.

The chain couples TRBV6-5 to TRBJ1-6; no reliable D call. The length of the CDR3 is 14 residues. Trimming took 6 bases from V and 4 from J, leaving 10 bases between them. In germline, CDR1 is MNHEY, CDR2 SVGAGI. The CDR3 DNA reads TGTGCCAGCAGGAATTCGGGATATAATTCACCCCTCCACTTT. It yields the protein CASRNSGYNSPLHF.

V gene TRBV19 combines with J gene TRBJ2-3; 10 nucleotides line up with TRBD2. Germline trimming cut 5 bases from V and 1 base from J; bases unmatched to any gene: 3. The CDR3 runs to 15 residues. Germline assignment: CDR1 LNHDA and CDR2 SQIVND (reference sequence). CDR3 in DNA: TGTGCCAGTAGTTGGGGGACTAGCGGCACAGATACGCAGTATTTT. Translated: CASSWGTSGTDTQYF.

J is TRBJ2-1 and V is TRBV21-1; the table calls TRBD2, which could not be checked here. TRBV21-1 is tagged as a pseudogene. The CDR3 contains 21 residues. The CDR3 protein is CASSVSGILGGRAMANNEQFF. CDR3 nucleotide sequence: TGTGCCAGCAGCGTATCCGGTATTCTGGGCGGGAGGGCGATGGCGAACAATGAGCAGTTCTTC.

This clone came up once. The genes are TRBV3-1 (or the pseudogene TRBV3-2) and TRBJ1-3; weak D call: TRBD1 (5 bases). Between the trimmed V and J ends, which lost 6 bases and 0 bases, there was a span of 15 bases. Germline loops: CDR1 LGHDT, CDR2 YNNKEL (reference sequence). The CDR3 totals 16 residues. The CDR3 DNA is TGTGCCAGCAGTCGTAATACAGGTCCCTCTGGAAACACCATATATTTT. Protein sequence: CASSRNTGPSGNTIYF.

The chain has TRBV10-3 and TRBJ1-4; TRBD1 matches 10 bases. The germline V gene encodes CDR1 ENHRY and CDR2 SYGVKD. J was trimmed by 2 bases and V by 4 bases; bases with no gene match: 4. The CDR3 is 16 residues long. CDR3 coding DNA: TGTGCCATCAGTGCTACGGGACAGGGGACTAATGAAAAACTGTTTTTT. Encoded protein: CAISATGQGTNEKLFF.

The CDR3 sequence is CASSSQDRVGEKLFF. The CDR3 region has the DNA TGTGCCAGCAGCTCACAAGACAGGGTAGGGGAAAAACTGTTTTTT. The chain carries TRBV5-4 and TRBJ1-4; TRBD1 aligns across 7 bases. Losses at the gene ends were 3 bases for V and 8 bases for J; bases not matched to a gene: 10. Germline V gene lookup returns CDR1 SGHNT and CDR2 YYREEE (reference sequence). This CDR3 contains 15 residues.

The CDR3 DNA follows: TGTGCCAGTAGTAAAAGCGGGAGACTGGATACGCAGTATTTT. Its translation: CASSKSGRLDTQYF. The chain has TRBV19 and TRBJ2-3; 8 bases fit TRBD2. J lost 6 bases, V lost 4 bases, and 6 bases had no gene match. The germline V gene has CDR1 LNHDA and CDR2 SQIVND (reference sequence). This CDR3 region has 14 residues.

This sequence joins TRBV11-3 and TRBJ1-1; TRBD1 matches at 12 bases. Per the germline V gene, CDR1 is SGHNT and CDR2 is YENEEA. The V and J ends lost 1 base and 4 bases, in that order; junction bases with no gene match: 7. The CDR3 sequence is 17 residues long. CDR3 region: CASSLGGQGAPGTEAFF. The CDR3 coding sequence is TGTGCCAGCAGCTTAGGGGGACAGGGGGCGCCAGGCACTGAAGCTTTCTTT.

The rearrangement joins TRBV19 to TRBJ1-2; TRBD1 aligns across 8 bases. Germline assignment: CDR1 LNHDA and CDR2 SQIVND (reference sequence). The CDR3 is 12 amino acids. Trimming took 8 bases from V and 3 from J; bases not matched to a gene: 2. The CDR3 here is CASSQGDYGYTF. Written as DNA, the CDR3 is TGTGCCAGTTCACAGGGGGACTATGGCTACACCTTC. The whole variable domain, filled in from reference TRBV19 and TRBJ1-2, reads DGGITQSPKYLFRKEGQNVTLSCEQNLNHDAMYWYRQDPGQGLRLIYYSQIVNDFQKGDIAEGYSVSREKKESFPLTVTSAQKNPTAFYLCASSQGDYGYTFGSGTRLTVV.

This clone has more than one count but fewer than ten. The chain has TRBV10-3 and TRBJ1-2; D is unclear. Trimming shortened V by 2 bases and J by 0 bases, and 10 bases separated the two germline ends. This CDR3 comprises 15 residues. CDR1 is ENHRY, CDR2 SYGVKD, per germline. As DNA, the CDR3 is TGTGCCATCAGTGAGGGTCTCATAGCTAACTATGGCTACACCTTC. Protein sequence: CAISEGLIANYGYTF.